A selection of T cell receptor beta chains follows, all from one sample in a study of OX40 agonist ivuxolimab in advanced cancers. This table comes from immunoSEQ multiplex PCR, and its TCRdb copy is limited to in-frame clones, with some not included. In the table there are fewer than 30,000 clones, around 87% of which are singletons. The sequencing here drew on CD4+ or CD8+ T cells sorted from blood, taken in a trial of the OX40 agonist ivuxolimab. The origin of the receptors is an adult with an advanced solid tumor such as melanoma, head and neck, liver or kidney cancer. Each CDR3 is given with its conserved first and last residue. D genes are given only for firm matches. Clone size appears in some rows only: once, few, many, or a class for an expanded clone.

>.|TRBV2|TRBJ2-7|.
TGTGCCAGCAGTCTCCGGACAGTGAGCTACGAGCAGTACTTC
CASSLRTVSYEQYF
>TRBD1|TRBV27|TRBJ2-1|.
TGTGCCAGCGCAACACAGGGGTGGTCCTACAATGAGCAGTTCTTC
CASATQGWSYNEQFF
>.|TRBV2|TRBJ1-2|.
TGTGCCAGCAGTGTAATAAATCAGGATCTAGGCTATGGCTACACCTTC
CASSVINQDLGYGYTF
>.|TRBV21-1|TRBJ2-3|.
TGTGCCAGCAGCAGGACTAGCGGGGGAACCCATACGCAGTATTTT
CASSRTSGGTHTQYF
>.|TRBV19|TRBJ2-4|.
TGTGCCAGTAGTACCCCTCGCCCTCCCGGCCTTCAGTACTTC
CASSTPRPPGLQYF
>TRBD2|TRBV27|TRBJ2-7|.
TGTGCCAGCAGTTTATCTCAGGCTCACCGGGGGGACGAGCAGTACTTC
CASSLSQAHRGDEQYF
>TRBD1|TRBV6-5|TRBJ2-7|.
TGTGCCAGCAGTTACGTTCCGGGACAGGGATACGAGCAGTACTTC
CASSYVPGQGYEQYF
>TRBD2|TRBV11-3|TRBJ2-7|.
TGTGCCAGCAGCTTGGGACTAGCGATCTCCTACGAGCAGTACTTC
CASSLGLAISYEQYF
>.|TRBV25-1|TRBJ1-5|.
TGTGCCAGCAGTGAGCTCGGGGGGCGGGATCAGCCCCAGCATTTT
CASSELGGRDQPQHF
>.|TRBV7-9|TRBJ2-5|.
TGTGCCAGCAGCTTCGCACAGGGTTTAGGGACCCAGTACTTC
CASSFAQGLGTQYF
>.|TRBV10-1|TRBJ2-7|few
TGCGCCAGCAGTGGGGGTGGAGAGCAGTACTTC
CASSGGGEQYF
>.|TRBV4-3|TRBJ2-7|.
TGCGCCAGCAGCCAGAGCTCAACAGGGTCTGGGAACGAGCAGTACTTC
CASSQSSTGSGNEQYF
>.|TRBV7-8|TRBJ2-3|few
TGTGCCAGCAGATATTGGGGAGATACGCAGTATTTT
CASRYWGDTQYF
>.|TRBV7-2|TRBJ2-5|.
TGTGCCAGCAGCTTAGCGGGGACCCAAGAGACCCAGTACTTC
CASSLAGTQETQYF
>TRBD1|TRBV28|TRBJ1-2|once
TGTGCCAGCAGAACGCAGGACAGGGTAGAGTATGGCTACACCTTC
CASRTQDRVEYGYTF
>.|TRBV6-6|TRBJ1-4|.
TGTGCCAGCAGTGTCCAGGGGCGCTTTCGTGAAAAACTGTTTTTT
CASSVQGRFREKLFF
>TRBD1|TRBV7-6|TRBJ2-7|.
TGTGCCAGCAGCCTTTTACAGGGGACCGAGCAGTACTTC
CASSLLQGTEQYF
>TRBD2|TRBV6-1|TRBJ2-7|.
TGTGCCACCCTGGGAGATGGGAGGGATTATTACGAGCAGTACTTC
CATLGDGRDYYEQYF
>.|TRBV11-2|TRBJ2-5|.
TGTGCCAGCAGCTTAGAACTACCGGGGGAGACCCAGTACTTC
CASSLELPGETQYF
>.|TRBV2|TRBJ2-1|.
TGTGCCAGCAGTGGACCCAACAGGGATGAGCAGTTCTTC
CASSGPNRDEQFF
>.|TRBV19|TRBJ1-1|.
TGTGCCAGTAGTTCCAGGAAGTCTGAAGCTTTCTTT
CASSSRKSEAFF
>TRBD1|TRBV7-2|TRBJ1-1|.
TGTGCCAGCAGCTTAGGGGGACAGGGTCAGTTGGCCGCTGAAGCTTTCTTT
CASSLGGQGQLAAEAFF
>TRBD2|TRBV11-2|TRBJ2-7|.
TGTGCCAGCAGCTTAACGGGAGGTCTCTACGAGCAGTACTTC
CASSLTGGLYEQYF
>TRBD1|TRBV7-2|TRBJ1-3|.
TGTGCCAGCAGCCACAGGGGCAGAGTCTCTGGAAACACCATATATTTT
CASSHRGRVSGNTIYF
>.|TRBV30|TRBJ1-1|.
TGTGCCTGGAGTGTTTTTAATCCGGAGCCGACGGGTGTGACTGAAGCTTTCTTT
CAWSVFNPEPTGVTEAFF
>TRBD2|TRBV5-6|TRBJ2-1|.
TGTGCCAGCAGCTTGGGCGGGGGGTTTAACAATGAGCAGTTCTTC
CASSLGGGFNNEQFF
>.|TRBV11-3|TRBJ2-7|.
TGTGCCAGCAGCATCGGGACTAAGACAGGCGCTGAGGAGCAGTACTTC
CASSIGTKTGAEEQYF
>.|TRBV7-6|TRBJ2-7|once
TGTGCCAGCAGCTTAGATGGTAGTACCTACGAGCAGTACTTC
CASSLDGSTYEQYF
>TRBD1|TRBV28|TRBJ2-7|.
TGTGCCAGCAGGTGGGACAGTGGCTACGAGCAGTACTTC
CASRWDSGYEQYF
>TRBD2|TRBV4-1|TRBJ2-1|.
TGCGCCAGCAGCCAATCGGGACTAGCGGGAATCAATGAGCAGTTCTTC
CASSQSGLAGINEQFF